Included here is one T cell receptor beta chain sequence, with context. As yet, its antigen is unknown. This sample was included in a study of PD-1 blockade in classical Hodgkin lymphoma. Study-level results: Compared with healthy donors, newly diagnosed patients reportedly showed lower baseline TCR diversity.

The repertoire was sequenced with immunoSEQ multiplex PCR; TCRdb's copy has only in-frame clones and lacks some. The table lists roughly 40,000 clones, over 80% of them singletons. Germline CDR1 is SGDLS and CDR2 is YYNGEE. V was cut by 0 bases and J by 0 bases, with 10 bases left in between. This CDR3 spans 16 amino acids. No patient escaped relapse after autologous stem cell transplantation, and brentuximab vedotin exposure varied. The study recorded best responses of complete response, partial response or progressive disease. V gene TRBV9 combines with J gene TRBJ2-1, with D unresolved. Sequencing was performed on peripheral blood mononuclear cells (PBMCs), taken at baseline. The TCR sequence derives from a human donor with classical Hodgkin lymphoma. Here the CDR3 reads CASSVAGPRSYNEQFF. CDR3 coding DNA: TGTGCCAGCAGCGTAGCTGGCCCACGCTCCTACAATGAGCAGTTCTTC.